A selection of T cell receptor beta chains follows, all from one sample in a study of CD8 T cells in ankylosing spondylitis. A single record per CDR3 protein comes from TCRdb applying MiXCR to the 5' RACE reads. Of approximately 340,000 distinct CDR3 sequences in the sample, roughly 15% were seen once. Specimen: blood, either unsorted or a sorted T cell fraction (not recorded which). All receptors derive from a male donor with ankylosing spondylitis or in good health (not recorded which). The CDR3 runs from the conserved cysteine through the conserved F or W. Fields, in order: V gene, D gene, J gene, clone size, CDR3 protein, CDR3 DNA. The D gene is left open where the match is weak. Size values are once, few and many counts, or a class for expanded clones, and some rows have none.

V gene: TRBV18
D gene: .
J gene: TRBJ2-5
clone size: few
CDR3 protein: CASSPSGHGGTQYF
CDR3 DNA: TGTGCCAGCTCACCATCCGGTCACGGAGGGACCCAGTACTTC

V gene: TRBV7-9
D gene: TRBD2
J gene: TRBJ2-1
clone size: .
CDR3 protein: CASSRGTSGTNEQFF
CDR3 DNA: TGTGCCAGCAGCCGCGGGACTAGCGGGACTAATGAGCAGTTCTTC

V gene: TRBV3-1
D gene: TRBD1
J gene: TRBJ2-3
clone size: few
CDR3 protein: CASSNRGTSTDTQYF
CDR3 DNA: TGTGCCAGCAGCAACAGGGGGACTAGCACAGATACGCAGTATTTT

V gene: TRBV7-2
D gene: .
J gene: TRBJ2-1
clone size: .
CDR3 protein: CASSPRLVGNEQFF
CDR3 DNA: TGTGCCAGCAGCCCGAGGTTAGTGGGTAATGAGCAGTTCTTC

V gene: TRBV30
D gene: .
J gene: TRBJ1-5
clone size: .
CDR3 protein: CAWSRGAAEQAQHF
CDR3 DNA: TGTGCCTGGAGCCGAGGGGCCGCCGAGCAGGCCCAGCATTTT

V gene: TRBV12-3/TRBV12-4
D gene: .
J gene: TRBJ1-5
clone size: many
CDR3 protein: CASSFSGGGSQPQHF
CDR3 DNA: TGTGCCAGCAGTTTCTCCGGTGGTGGGAGTCAGCCCCAGCATTTT

V gene: TRBV12-3/TRBV12-4
D gene: .
J gene: TRBJ2-2
clone size: few
CDR3 protein: CASSFSRAGELFF
CDR3 DNA: TGTGCCAGCAGTTTTTCTAGAGCCGGGGAGCTGTTTTTT

V gene: TRBV29-1
D gene: .
J gene: TRBJ2-5
clone size: .
CDR3 protein: CSSRGPETQYF
CDR3 DNA: TGCAGCTCAAGGGGTCCAGAGACCCAGTACTTC

V gene: TRBV5-1
D gene: .
J gene: TRBJ2-3
clone size: few
CDR3 protein: CASSLGNPHRHTSTDTQYF
CDR3 DNA: TGCGCCAGCAGCTTGGGAAACCCACACCGACACACCTCCACAGATACGCAGTATTTT

V gene: TRBV3-1
D gene: .
J gene: TRBJ2-4
clone size: .
CDR3 protein: CASSPGTIAKNIQYF
CDR3 DNA: TGTGCCAGCAGCCCTGGGACAATAGCCAAAAACATTCAGTACTTC

V gene: TRBV6-4
D gene: .
J gene: TRBJ2-4
clone size: few
CDR3 protein: CASSDSTGNIQYF
CDR3 DNA: TGTGCCAGCAGTGACTCGACCGGGAACATTCAGTACTTC

V gene: TRBV10-2
D gene: TRBD2
J gene: TRBJ2-5
clone size: few
CDR3 protein: CASSEWSGRVAETQYF
CDR3 DNA: TGCGCCAGCAGTGAATGGAGCGGGAGGGTTGCAGAGACCCAGTACTTC

V gene: TRBV6-5
D gene: .
J gene: TRBJ2-1
clone size: few
CDR3 protein: CASSYSNPSSYNEQFF
CDR3 DNA: TGTGCCAGCAGTTACTCCAACCCGAGCTCCTACAATGAGCAGTTCTTC

V gene: TRBV4-1
D gene: TRBD2
J gene: TRBJ2-1
clone size: few
CDR3 protein: CASSQDPRRASGRADEQFF
CDR3 DNA: TGCGCCAGCAGCCAAGATCCGCGGAGGGCTAGCGGGAGGGCCGATGAGCAGTTCTTC

V gene: TRBV5-1
D gene: TRBD2
J gene: TRBJ2-3
clone size: few
CDR3 protein: CASSLVSGRAADTQYF
CDR3 DNA: TGCGCCAGCAGCTTGGTTAGCGGGAGGGCCGCAGATACGCAGTATTTT

V gene: TRBV20-1
D gene: TRBD2
J gene: TRBJ2-4
clone size: few
CDR3 protein: CSARRATGGVASKNIQYF
CDR3 DNA: TGCAGTGCTAGACGTGCGACCGGGGGGGTTGCCTCCAAAAACATTCAGTACTTC

V gene: TRBV12-3/TRBV12-4
D gene: .
J gene: TRBJ2-2
clone size: many
CDR3 protein: CASRAGQNTGELFF
CDR3 DNA: TGTGCCAGCAGGGCGGGACAGAACACCGGGGAGCTGTTTTTT

V gene: TRBV7-9
D gene: .
J gene: TRBJ1-2
clone size: .
CDR3 protein: CASSSSKGLNYGYTF
CDR3 DNA: TGTGCCAGCAGCTCCTCTAAGGGCCTTAACTATGGCTACACCTTC

V gene: TRBV12-3/TRBV12-4
D gene: .
J gene: TRBJ2-1
clone size: many
CDR3 protein: CASSLATGEQFF
CDR3 DNA: TGTGCCAGCAGTTTAGCGACGGGTGAGCAGTTCTTC

V gene: TRBV20-1
D gene: .
J gene: TRBJ2-5
clone size: .
CDR3 protein: CSARAQTGQETQYF
CDR3 DNA: TGCAGTGCTAGAGCTCAGACAGGACAAGAGACCCAGTACTTC

V gene: TRBV6-1
D gene: TRBD1
J gene: TRBJ1-5
clone size: few
CDR3 protein: CASSGGDREHF
CDR3 DNA: TGTGCCAGCAGTGGTGGGGACAGGGAGCATTTT

V gene: TRBV12-3/TRBV12-4
D gene: .
J gene: TRBJ2-1
clone size: .
CDR3 protein: CASSFSYWGSEHEQFF
CDR3 DNA: TGTGCCAGCAGTTTTAGTTATTGGGGCAGTGAACATGAGCAGTTCTTC

V gene: TRBV11-3
D gene: TRBD2
J gene: TRBJ2-1
clone size: few
CDR3 protein: CASSLGRAGPYNEQFF
CDR3 DNA: TGTGCCAGCAGCTTAGGGCGAGCGGGACCTTACAATGAGCAGTTCTTC

V gene: TRBV27
D gene: .
J gene: TRBJ2-1
clone size: many
CDR3 protein: CASSLPRTNSYNEQFF
CDR3 DNA: TGTGCCAGCAGTTTACCCAGGACAAACTCCTACAATGAGCAGTTCTTC

V gene: TRBV5-1
D gene: .
J gene: TRBJ1-2
clone size: few
CDR3 protein: CASSLETTTNYGYTF
CDR3 DNA: TGCGCCAGCAGCTTGGAAACGACGACTAACTATGGCTACACCTTC

V gene: TRBV5-1
D gene: .
J gene: TRBJ2-2
clone size: many
CDR3 protein: CASSLDSNTGELFF
CDR3 DNA: TGCGCCAGCAGCCTAGACTCGAACACCGGGGAGCTGTTTTTT

V gene: TRBV20-1
D gene: .
J gene: TRBJ1-2
clone size: few
CDR3 protein: CSAQVRYGYTF
CDR3 DNA: TGCAGTGCCCAAGTCCGCTATGGCTACACCTTC

V gene: TRBV4-2
D gene: .
J gene: TRBJ1-2
clone size: few
CDR3 protein: CASSQDHSGAGGYTF
CDR3 DNA: TGTGCCAGCAGCCAAGATCATTCGGGGGCGGGTGGCTACACCTTC

V gene: TRBV3-1
D gene: .
J gene: TRBJ1-1
clone size: .
CDR3 protein: CASSRKGRGTEAFF
CDR3 DNA: TGTGCCAGCAGCCGTAAGGGTAGAGGCACTGAAGCTTTCTTT

V gene: TRBV5-1
D gene: .
J gene: TRBJ2-7
clone size: few
CDR3 protein: CASSLFDSLGEQYF
CDR3 DNA: TGCGCCAGCAGCTTGTTTGACAGTTTAGGCGAGCAGTACTTC

V gene: TRBV29-1
D gene: TRBD2
J gene: TRBJ2-3
clone size: few
CDR3 protein: CSVIGLAGDTQYF
CDR3 DNA: TGCAGCGTTATTGGACTAGCTGGAGATACGCAGTATTTT

V gene: TRBV30
D gene: .
J gene: TRBJ2-2
clone size: .
CDR3 protein: CAWSVLTANTGELFF
CDR3 DNA: TGTGCCTGGAGTGTATTGACAGCGAACACCGGGGAGCTGTTTTTT

V gene: TRBV5-1
D gene: TRBD1
J gene: TRBJ2-5
clone size: many
CDR3 protein: CASSPGQAQETQYF
CDR3 DNA: TGCGCCAGCAGCCCGGGACAGGCGCAAGAGACCCAGTACTTC

V gene: TRBV5-5
D gene: TRBD1
J gene: TRBJ1-6
clone size: many
CDR3 protein: CASSLELSRGRLNSPLHF
CDR3 DNA: TGTGCCAGCAGCTTGGAATTGTCTAGGGGGCGGTTGAATTCACCCCTCCACTTT

V gene: TRBV5-1
D gene: .
J gene: TRBJ2-7
clone size: .
CDR3 protein: CASSRGGDRPLTDF
CDR3 DNA: TGCGCCAGCAGCCGGGGGGGGGACAGACCCCTGACAGACTTC

V gene: TRBV5-1
D gene: TRBD2
J gene: TRBJ2-3
clone size: few
CDR3 protein: CASSGLAGVSADTQYF
CDR3 DNA: TGCGCCAGCAGCGGGCTAGCGGGAGTATCGGCGGATACGCAGTATTTT

V gene: TRBV4-1
D gene: .
J gene: TRBJ2-2
clone size: .
CDR3 protein: CASSQDRNYNTGELFF
CDR3 DNA: TGCGCCAGCAGCCAAGATAGAAACTACAACACCGGGGAGCTGTTTTTT

V gene: TRBV5-5
D gene: TRBD1
J gene: TRBJ1-2
clone size: many
CDR3 protein: CASSLRTGQNYGYTF
CDR3 DNA: TGTGCCAGCAGCTTGAGGACAGGGCAGAACTATGGCTACACCTTC

V gene: TRBV6-5
D gene: .
J gene: TRBJ1-2
clone size: .
CDR3 protein: CASSYSFGDYGYTF
CDR3 DNA: TGTGCCAGCAGTTACTCGTTCGGGGACTATGGCTACACCTTC

V gene: TRBV11-2
D gene: .
J gene: TRBJ2-3
clone size: .
CDR3 protein: CASSSQPRDLTDTQYF
CDR3 DNA: TGTGCCAGCAGCTCCCAGCCCAGGGATCTGACAGATACGCAGTATTTT

V gene: TRBV7-9
D gene: TRBD2
J gene: TRBJ2-3
clone size: few
CDR3 protein: CASSLGLAGLITDTQYF
CDR3 DNA: TGTGCCAGCAGTCTTGGACTAGCGGGGCTGATCACAGATACGCAGTATTTT

V gene: TRBV12-3/TRBV12-4
D gene: .
J gene: TRBJ2-1
clone size: few
CDR3 protein: CASSFRGYNNEQFF
CDR3 DNA: TGTGCCAGCAGTTTCCGGGGGTACAACAATGAGCAGTTCTTC

V gene: TRBV9
D gene: TRBD2
J gene: TRBJ2-5
clone size: few
CDR3 protein: CASNTGTSAETQYF
CDR3 DNA: TGTGCCAGCAACACCGGGACTAGCGCGGAGACCCAGTACTTC

V gene: TRBV5-1
D gene: .
J gene: TRBJ1-1
clone size: few
CDR3 protein: CASSEGTNVLNTEAFF
CDR3 DNA: TGCGCCAGCAGCGAGGGGACTAACGTTTTGAACACTGAAGCTTTCTTT

V gene: TRBV5-4
D gene: TRBD1
J gene: TRBJ1-1
clone size: few
CDR3 protein: CASSDREGTEAFF
CDR3 DNA: TGTGCCAGCTCGGACAGGGAGGGCACTGAAGCTTTCTTT

V gene: TRBV5-1
D gene: TRBD2
J gene: TRBJ2-2
clone size: few
CDR3 protein: CASSRLAGETGELFF
CDR3 DNA: TGCGCCAGCAGTCGGCTAGCGGGTGAAACCGGGGAGCTGTTTTTT

V gene: TRBV30
D gene: .
J gene: TRBJ2-1
clone size: many
CDR3 protein: CAWRPQFSYNEQFF
CDR3 DNA: TGTGCCTGGAGACCACAGTTCTCCTACAATGAGCAGTTCTTC

V gene: TRBV5-4
D gene: TRBD1
J gene: TRBJ2-1
clone size: .
CDR3 protein: CASSSRQGGINEQFF
CDR3 DNA: TGTGCCAGCAGCTCCCGACAGGGGGGTATCAATGAGCAGTTCTTC

V gene: TRBV6-6
D gene: .
J gene: TRBJ2-1
clone size: .
CDR3 protein: CASSSPSRGEQFF
CDR3 DNA: TGTGCCAGCAGTTCCCCCTCTAGAGGTGAGCAGTTCTTC

V gene: TRBV4-2
D gene: .
J gene: TRBJ1-5
clone size: few
CDR3 protein: CASSPEGDSNQPQHF
CDR3 DNA: TGTGCCAGCAGCCCTGAGGGCGATAGCAATCAGCCCCAGCATTTT

V gene: TRBV20-1
D gene: TRBD2
J gene: TRBJ2-7
clone size: few
CDR3 protein: CSARPRLAPSYEQYF
CDR3 DNA: TGCAGTGCTAGGCCTCGACTAGCGCCCTCCTACGAGCAGTACTTC

V gene: TRBV6-5
D gene: .
J gene: TRBJ1-1
clone size: .
CDR3 protein: CASSYPAGNTEAFF
CDR3 DNA: TGTGCCAGCAGTTACCCGGCCGGAAACACTGAAGCTTTCTTT

V gene: TRBV29-1
D gene: .
J gene: TRBJ1-6
clone size: few
CDR3 protein: CSVKADGSYNSPLHF
CDR3 DNA: TGCAGCGTTAAGGCAGACGGCTCCTATAATTCACCCCTCCACTTT

V gene: TRBV20-1
D gene: .
J gene: TRBJ2-2
clone size: .
CDR3 protein: CSARESGTGELFF
CDR3 DNA: TGCAGTGCTAGGGAGTCCGGGACCGGGGAGCTGTTTTTT